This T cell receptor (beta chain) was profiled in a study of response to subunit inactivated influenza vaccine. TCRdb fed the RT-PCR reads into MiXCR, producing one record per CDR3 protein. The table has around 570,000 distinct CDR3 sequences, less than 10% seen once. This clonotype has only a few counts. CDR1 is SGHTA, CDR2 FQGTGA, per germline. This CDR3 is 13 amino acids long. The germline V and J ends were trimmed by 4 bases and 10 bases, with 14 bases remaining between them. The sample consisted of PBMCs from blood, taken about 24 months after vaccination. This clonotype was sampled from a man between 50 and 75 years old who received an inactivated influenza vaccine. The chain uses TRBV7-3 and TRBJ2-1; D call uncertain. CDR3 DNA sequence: TGTGCCAGCAGCTCCCAACAAGGGTCCGAGCAGTTCTTC. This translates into CASSSQQGSEQFF.